Below, 14 T cell receptor beta chains from the same sample are listed, as sequenced in a study of technical replicates of blood from a few donors. Repertoires were generated with immunoSEQ multiplex PCR, while TCRdb's copy carries only in-frame clones and drops some. The data hold about 97,000 clones, with about 96% observed a single time. Sequenced material: T cells isolated from PBMCs. These receptors were obtained from a human donor in good health.

DNA for the CDR3: TGTGCCAGCAGCCTTGGGACTAGCGGGAGGAGTGTTATGGATGAGCAGTTCTTC. Its translation is CASSLGTSGRSVMDEQFF. The chain uses TRBV4-2 and TRBJ2-1, with 15 bases that match TRBD2. Germline V lookup: CDR1 LGHNA, CDR2 YNFKEQ. J lost 8 bases, V lost 4 bases, and 12 bases had no gene match. The CDR3 covers 18 residues.

The rearrangement links TRBV7-8 to TRBJ1-1, with D possibly matching TRBD1 (5 bases). The CDR3 has 15 residues. The V and J ends lost 6 bases and 0 bases respectively, with 14 bases between them. The V gene's germline CDR1 is SGHVS and CDR2 FQNEAQ. The CDR3, as DNA: TGTGCCAGCAGTCCAACTTGGGGCATGAACACTGAAGCTTTCTTT. Its protein is CASSPTWGMNTEAFF.

V usage is TRBV30 and J usage is TRBJ2-1; D remains ambiguous. The CDR3 consists of 12 residues. The germline CDR1 and CDR2 sequences are GTSNPN and SVGIG (reference sequence). The ends were cut back, 1 base at V and 8 bases at J, with 9 bases in the middle. CDR3 sequence reads: CAWSASFHEQFF. CDR3 DNA sequence: TGTGCCTGGAGTGCCTCTTTCCATGAGCAGTTCTTC. Full variable domain (missing parts from reference TRBV30 and TRBJ2-1): SQTIHQWPATLVQPVGSPLSLECTVEGTSNPNLYWYRQAAGRGLQLLFYSVGIGQISSEVPQNLSASRPQDRQFILSSKKLLLSDSGFYLCAWSASFHEQFFGPGTRLTVL.

The CDR3 nucleotides read TGTGCCAGCAGCCAAGTTCTGGTAGCTGGTAATGAGCAGTTCTTC. It encodes CASSQVLVAGNEQFF. The V and J genes are TRBV14 and TRBJ2-1; D uncertain. Germline values: CDR1 SGHDN, CDR2 FVKESK. The V gene lost 1 base and the J gene lost 7 bases, with 14 bases spanning the gap. The length of the CDR3 is 15 residues.

This clone occurred a few times. The chain couples TRBV19 to TRBJ1-5, with TRBD1 identical over 8 bases. The CDR3 extends over 17 amino acids. V was pared by 4 bases and J by 6 bases, with 14 bases of the junction left unmatched. Germline V gives CDR1 LNHDA, CDR2 SQIVND (reference sequence). CDR3 nucleotides: TGTGCCAGTAGTAACCCTGGACAGGGCGTAAATGGTCAGCCCCAGCATTTT. This encodes CASSNPGQGVNGQPQHF.

V usage is TRBV19 and J usage is TRBJ1-5, with 7 bases that match TRBD1. Germline V gene lookup returns CDR1 LNHDA and CDR2 SQIVND (reference sequence). This CDR3 has 14 residues. V gave up 5 bases and J gave up 5 bases; unmatched junction bases: 6. CDR3 amino acids: CASSSRQGHQPQHF. CDR3 nucleotide sequence: TGTGCCAGTAGTTCCCGACAGGGTCATCAGCCCCAGCATTTT.

Comment on this clone: Sequence at one end of the junction differs from germline and may be a read error. The V gene is TRBV7-7, the J gene TRBJ2-5, with a weak D call TRBD1 (6 bases). This CDR3 is 13 amino acids long. Looked up from germline, CDR1 is SSHAT and CDR2 is FNYEAQ (reference sequence). In nucleotides, the CDR3 is TGTGCTAGCAGCATTGACAGGAGTGGGACCCAGTACTTC. It specifies CASSIDRSGTQYF.

V gene TRBV29-1 combines with J gene TRBJ1-4; TRBD1 is a possible D gene (5 bases). The germline gives CDR1 SQVTM, CDR2 ANQGSEA. Trimming stripped 6 bases from V and 2 bases from J, with 19 bases between. CDR3 length: 16 residues. The CDR3 DNA is TGCAGCGTCCTGGAGATGGGCGGGGGTACTAATGAAAAACTGTTTTTT. It translates to CSVLEMGGGTNEKLFF.

V usage is TRBV29-1 and J usage is TRBJ2-7; a weak D match, TRBD1 (7 bases). CDR1 is SQVTM and CDR2 is ANQGSEA in the germline V gene. Trimming removed 6 bases from V and 7 bases from J, with 13 bases in between. This CDR3 has 11 amino acids. The CDR3: CSVMTGREQYF. The CDR3 nucleotides read TGCAGCGTCATGACAGGGAGGGAGCAGTACTTC.

The V and J genes are TRBV5-4 and TRBJ2-1; D possibly corresponds to TRBD1 (5 bases). The V end was cut by 0 bases, the J end by 0 bases, with 16 bases between. The CDR3 extends over 18 amino acids. CDR1 SGHNT and CDR2 YYREEE come from the germline V gene (reference sequence). In nucleotides, the CDR3 is TGTGCCAGCAGCTTGGTCTCAGCCAGGACAAGCTCCTACAATGAGCAGTTCTTC. Encoded protein: CASSLVSARTSSYNEQFF.

The CDR3 DNA reads TGTGCCAGCAGTTCCCCCGGGGGGCGGAACTACGAGCAGTACTTC. Translating it yields CASSSPGGRNYEQYF. The chain has TRBV6-8 and TRBJ2-7, with TRBD2 as a possible D gene (7 bases). Trimming stripped 4 bases from V and 3 bases from J, with 16 bases between. Germline V gene sequence: CDR1 MNHGY, CDR2 SAAAGT. The CDR3 has 15 amino acids.

The chain couples TRBV6-1 to TRBJ2-1; 9 bases match TRBD2. Germline CDR1 is MNHNS and CDR2 is SASEGT. V was pared by 1 base and J by 9 bases, with 7 bases of the junction left unmatched. The CDR3 has 15 residues. DNA for the CDR3: TGTGCCAGCAGTGAAGTGGGCGGGAGGGCCTTTGAGCAGTTCTTC. Translated: CASSEVGGRAFEQFF.

The rearrangement joins TRBV14 to TRBJ2-7, with D unclear. The V gene lost 0 bases and the J gene lost 1 base, with 7 bases spanning the gap. Germline V gene data show CDR1 as SGHDN and CDR2 as FVKESK. This CDR3 spans 14 amino acids. CDR3 nucleotides: TGTGCCAGCAGCCAAGAGTACAGATCCTACGAGCAGTACTTC. Amino acids: CASSQEYRSYEQYF.

The genes are TRBV28 and TRBJ1-5; 7 bases are a match to TRBD1. Germline CDR1 and CDR2: MDHEN and SYDVKM. V was clipped by 6 bases and J by 0 bases; unmatched bases: 5. CDR3 size: 15 residues. CDR3 sequence reads: CASRTGSNSNQPQHF. The CDR3, as DNA: TGTGCCAGCAGGACAGGGTCGAATAGCAATCAGCCCCAGCATTTT.